This T cell receptor beta chain came from a study of cytomegalovirus exposure and HLA in healthy donors. This clone was recorded only once. V gave up 7 bases and J gave up 4 bases; unmatched junction bases: 6. Germline values: CDR1 SQVTM, CDR2 ANQGSEA. The CDR3 has 12 residues. Clones were sequenced by immunoSEQ multiplex PCR, and TCRdb holds only the in-frame ones, with some missing. The profile shows 150,000 to 200,000 clones, roughly 86% of them singletons. This TCR was recovered from a man aged 25-45 years in good health and CMV-seropositive. The sample was PBMCs. The gene calls are TRBV29-1 and TRBJ2-7; 8 nucleotides agree with TRBD1. CDR3 sequence (DNA): TGCAGCGCGCAGGGGGCGTTGTACGAGCAGTACTTC. Translating it yields CSAQGALYEQYF.